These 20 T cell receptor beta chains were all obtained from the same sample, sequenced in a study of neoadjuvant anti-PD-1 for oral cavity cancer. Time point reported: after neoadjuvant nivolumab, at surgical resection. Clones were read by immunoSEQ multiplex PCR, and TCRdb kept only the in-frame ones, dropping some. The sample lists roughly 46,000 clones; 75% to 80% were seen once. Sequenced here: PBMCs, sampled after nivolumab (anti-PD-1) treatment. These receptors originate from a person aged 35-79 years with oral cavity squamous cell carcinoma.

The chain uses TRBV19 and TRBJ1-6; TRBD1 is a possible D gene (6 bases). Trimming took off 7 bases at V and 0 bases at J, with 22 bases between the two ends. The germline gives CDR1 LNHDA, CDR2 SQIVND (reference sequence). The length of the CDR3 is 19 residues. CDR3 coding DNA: TGTGCCAGTAACCGAGGGGCAGGGGAGACAAGCTCCTATAATTCACCCCTCCACTTT. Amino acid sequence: CASNRGAGETSSYNSPLHF.

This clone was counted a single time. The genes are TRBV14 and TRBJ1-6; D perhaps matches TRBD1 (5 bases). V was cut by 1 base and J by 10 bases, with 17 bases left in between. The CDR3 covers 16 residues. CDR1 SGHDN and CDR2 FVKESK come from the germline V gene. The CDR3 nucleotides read TGTGCCAGCAGCCAAGGGCAAATATTCACAGGCTCACCCCTCCACTTT. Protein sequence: CASSQGQIFTGSPLHF.

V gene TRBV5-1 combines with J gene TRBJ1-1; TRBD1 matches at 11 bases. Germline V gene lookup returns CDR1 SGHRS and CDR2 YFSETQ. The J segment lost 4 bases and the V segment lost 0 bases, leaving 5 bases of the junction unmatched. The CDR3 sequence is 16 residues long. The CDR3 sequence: CASSLDGTGGRTEAFF. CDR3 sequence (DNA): TGCGCCAGCAGCTTGGATGGGACAGGGGGGCGCACTGAAGCTTTCTTT.

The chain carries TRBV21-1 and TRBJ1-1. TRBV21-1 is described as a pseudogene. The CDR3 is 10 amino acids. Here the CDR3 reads CAAGGTEAFF. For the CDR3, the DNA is TGTGCCGCGGGGGGGACTGAAGCTTTCTTT.

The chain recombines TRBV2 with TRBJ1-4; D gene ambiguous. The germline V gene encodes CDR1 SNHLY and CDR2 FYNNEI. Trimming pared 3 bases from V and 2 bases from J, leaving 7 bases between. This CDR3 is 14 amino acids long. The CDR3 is CASSDMATNEKLFF. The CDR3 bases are TGTGCCAGCAGTGATATGGCCACTAATGAAAAACTGTTTTTT.

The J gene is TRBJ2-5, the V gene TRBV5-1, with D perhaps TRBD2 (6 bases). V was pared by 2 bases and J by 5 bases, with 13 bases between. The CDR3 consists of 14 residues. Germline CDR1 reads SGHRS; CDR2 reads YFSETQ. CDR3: CASSLRGLSETQYF. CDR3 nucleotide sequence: TGCGCCAGCAGCTTAAGAGGACTAAGCGAGACCCAGTACTTC. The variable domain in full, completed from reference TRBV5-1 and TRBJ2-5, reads KAGVTQTPRYLIKTRGQQVTLSCSPISGHRSVSWYQQTPGQGLQFLFEYFSETQRNKGNFPGRFSGRQFSNSRSEMNVSTLELGDSALYLCASSLRGLSETQYFGPGTRLLVL.

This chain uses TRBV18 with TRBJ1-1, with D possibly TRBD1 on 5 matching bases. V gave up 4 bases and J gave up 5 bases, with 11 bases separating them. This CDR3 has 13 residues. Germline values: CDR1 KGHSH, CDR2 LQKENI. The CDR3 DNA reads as TGTGCCAGCTCACAGGGACCGAGAACTGAAGCTTTCTTT. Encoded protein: CASSQGPRTEAFF.

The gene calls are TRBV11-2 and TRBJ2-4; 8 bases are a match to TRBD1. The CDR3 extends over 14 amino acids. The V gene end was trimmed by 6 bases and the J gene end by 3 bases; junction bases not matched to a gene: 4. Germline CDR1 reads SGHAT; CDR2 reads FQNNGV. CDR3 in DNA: TGTGCCAGCAGTCTTACAGGGGGCAAAAACATTCAGTACTTC. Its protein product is CASSLTGGKNIQYF.

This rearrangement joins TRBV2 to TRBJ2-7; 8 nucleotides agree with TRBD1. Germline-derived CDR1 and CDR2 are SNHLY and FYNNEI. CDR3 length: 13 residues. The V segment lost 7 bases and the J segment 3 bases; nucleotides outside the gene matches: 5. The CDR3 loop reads CASTLQGDYEQYF. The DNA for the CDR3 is TGTGCCAGCACCCTACAGGGGGACTACGAGCAGTACTTC.

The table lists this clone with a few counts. The CDR3 nucleotides are TGTGCCAGCAGTTACGGGGGCTACGAGGGAGATACGCAGTATTTT. It translates to CASSYGGYEGDTQYF. The chain has TRBV6-5 and TRBJ2-3; a possible D gene is TRBD1 (6 bases). CDR3 length: 15 residues. V lost 2 bases to trimming and J lost 5 bases, with 14 bases between them. Germline CDR1 reads MNHEY; CDR2 reads SVGAGI.

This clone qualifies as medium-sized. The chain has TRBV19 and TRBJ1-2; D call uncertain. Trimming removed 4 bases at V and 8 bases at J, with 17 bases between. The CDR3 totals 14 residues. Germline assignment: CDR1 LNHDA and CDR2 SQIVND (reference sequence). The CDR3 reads CASSTPGGSGGYTF. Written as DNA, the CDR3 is TGTGCCAGTAGTACGCCTGGAGGTTCGGGGGGCTACACCTTC.

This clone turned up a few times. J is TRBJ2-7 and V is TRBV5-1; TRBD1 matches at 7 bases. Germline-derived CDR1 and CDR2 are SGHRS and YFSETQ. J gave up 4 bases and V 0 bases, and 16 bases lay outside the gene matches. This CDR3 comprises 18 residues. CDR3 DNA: TGCGCCAGCAGCTTGGTGAGACAGGGACCCCGACGGCTTTACGAGCAGTACTTC. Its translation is CASSLVRQGPRRLYEQYF.

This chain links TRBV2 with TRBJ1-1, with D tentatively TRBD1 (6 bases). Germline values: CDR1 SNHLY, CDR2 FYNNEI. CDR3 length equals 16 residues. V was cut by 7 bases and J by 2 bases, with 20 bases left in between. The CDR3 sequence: CASTPRRGSGNTEAFF. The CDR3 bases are TGTGCCAGCACCCCTAGGAGGGGGAGCGGCAACACTGAAGCTTTCTTT.

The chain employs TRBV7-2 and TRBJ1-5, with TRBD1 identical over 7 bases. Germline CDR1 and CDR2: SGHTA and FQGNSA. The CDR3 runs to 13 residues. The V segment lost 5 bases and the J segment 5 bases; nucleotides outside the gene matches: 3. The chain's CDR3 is CASSRQGDQPQHF. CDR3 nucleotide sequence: TGTGCCAGCAGCCGACAGGGCGATCAGCCCCAGCATTTT.

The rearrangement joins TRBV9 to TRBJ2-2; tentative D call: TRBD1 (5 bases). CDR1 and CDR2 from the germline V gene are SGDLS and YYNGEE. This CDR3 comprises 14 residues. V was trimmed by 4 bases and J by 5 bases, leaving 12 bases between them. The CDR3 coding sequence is TGTGCCAGCAGCTCCCAGGGTTTAACCGGGGAGCTGTTTTTT. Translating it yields CASSSQGLTGELFF.

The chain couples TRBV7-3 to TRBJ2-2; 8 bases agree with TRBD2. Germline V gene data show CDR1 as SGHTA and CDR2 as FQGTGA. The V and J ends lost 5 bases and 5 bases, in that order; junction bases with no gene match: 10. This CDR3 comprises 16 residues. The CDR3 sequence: CASSPKKAGATGELFF. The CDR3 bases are TGTGCCAGCAGCCCGAAGAAAGCGGGAGCTACCGGGGAGCTGTTTTTT.

For the CDR3, the DNA is TGTGCCAGTAGTATGGGCACCCGTGGGGCTGAAGCTTTCTTT. This translates into CASSMGTRGAEAFF. This chain uses TRBV19 with TRBJ1-1; D uncertain. Deletions cut 3 bases from V and 6 bases from J, with 14 bases between. This CDR3 spans 14 amino acids. The germline gives CDR1 LNHDA, CDR2 SQIVND (reference sequence).

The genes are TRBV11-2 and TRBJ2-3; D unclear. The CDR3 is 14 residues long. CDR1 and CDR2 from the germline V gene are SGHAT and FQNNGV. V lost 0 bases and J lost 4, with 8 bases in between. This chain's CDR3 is CASSLEFRSDTQYF. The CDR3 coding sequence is TGTGCCAGCAGCTTAGAATTTAGGTCAGATACGCAGTATTTT.

CDR3 in DNA: TGTGCCAGCAGTGGTGACCTGTGGTCGTCAGATACGCAGTATTTT. Protein: CASSGDLWSSDTQYF. The V gene is TRBV6-1, the J gene TRBJ2-3; D gene unclear. Trimming removed 4 bases from V and 4 bases from J, with 15 bases in between. The CDR3 extends over 15 amino acids. Germline CDR1 and CDR2: MNHNS and SASEGT.

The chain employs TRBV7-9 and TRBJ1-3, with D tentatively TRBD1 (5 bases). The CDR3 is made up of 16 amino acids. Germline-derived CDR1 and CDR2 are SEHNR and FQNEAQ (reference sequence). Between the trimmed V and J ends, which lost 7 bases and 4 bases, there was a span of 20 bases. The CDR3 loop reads CASNLGRISGGNTIYF. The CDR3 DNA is TGTGCCAGCAATCTGGGGCGGATATCGGGAGGAAACACCATATATTTT.